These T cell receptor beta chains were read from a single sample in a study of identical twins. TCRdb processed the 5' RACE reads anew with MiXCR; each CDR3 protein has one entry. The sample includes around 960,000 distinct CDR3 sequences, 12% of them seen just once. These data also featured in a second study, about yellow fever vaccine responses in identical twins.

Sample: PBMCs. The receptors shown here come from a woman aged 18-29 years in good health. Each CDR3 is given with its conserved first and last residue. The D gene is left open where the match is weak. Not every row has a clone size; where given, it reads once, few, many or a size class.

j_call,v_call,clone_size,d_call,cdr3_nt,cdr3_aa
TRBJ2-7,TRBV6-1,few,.,TGTGCCAGCAGTGAAGGAGGTGCCTACGAGCAGTACTTC,CASSEGGAYEQYF
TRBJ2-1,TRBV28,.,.,TGTGCCAGCAGTCCGAACCTTAAGGGTCCCTACAATGAGCAGTTCTTC,CASSPNLKGPYNEQFF
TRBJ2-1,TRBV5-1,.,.,TGCGCCAGCAGCTTGGGAGCCGTAAATGGCAGGGATGCGAACAATGAGCAGTTCTTC,CASSLGAVNGRDANNEQFF
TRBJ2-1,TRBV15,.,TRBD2,TGTGCCACCAGCAGAGATTGGAGGAGCGGGAGGGCCGGGAATGAGCAGTTCTTC,CATSRDWRSGRAGNEQFF
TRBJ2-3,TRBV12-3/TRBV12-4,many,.,TGTGCCAGCAAGGAAAAGGGATGGCCAGATACGCAGTATTTT,CASKEKGWPDTQYF
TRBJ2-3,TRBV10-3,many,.,TGTGCCATCAGTGAGAGAGCGCCGGAAGATACGCAGTATTTT,CAISERAPEDTQYF
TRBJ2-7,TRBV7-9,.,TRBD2,TGTGCCAGCAGCTCGCGGGGTGGGCTAGCGGGAGGCGAGCAGTACTTC,CASSSRGGLAGGEQYF
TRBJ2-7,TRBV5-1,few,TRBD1,TGCGCCAGCAGCGCCGACGGGACAGGGGTTTACGAGCAGTACTTC,CASSADGTGVYEQYF
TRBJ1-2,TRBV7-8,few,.,TGTGCCAGCAGCCCTGACTTGGGTGGCTACACCTTC,CASSPDLGGYTF
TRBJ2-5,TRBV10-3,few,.,TGTGCCATCAGTGAGTCTGTGGCAGGAGGGGGAGAAGAGACCCAGTACTTC,CAISESVAGGGEETQYF
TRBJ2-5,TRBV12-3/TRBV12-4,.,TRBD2,TGTGCCAGCAACCAAGCGGGAGGAGGAGAGACCCAGTACTTC,CASNQAGGGETQYF
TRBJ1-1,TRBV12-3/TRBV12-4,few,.,TGTGCCAGCAGTTTCCGGGTCTCCATGAACACTGAAGCTTTCTTT,CASSFRVSMNTEAFF
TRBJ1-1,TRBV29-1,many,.,TGCAGCGTCTCCGATACACACATGAACACTGAAGCTTTCTTT,CSVSDTHMNTEAFF
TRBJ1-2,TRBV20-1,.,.,TGCAGTGCCCCTAATTCGGGCTATGGCTACACCTTC,CSAPNSGYGYTF
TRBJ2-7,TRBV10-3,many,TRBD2,TGTGCCATCAGTCCTGGACTAGCGGGAGTCGACGAGCAGTACTTC,CAISPGLAGVDEQYF
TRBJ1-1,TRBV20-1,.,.,TGCAGTGCTAGACCCCCCGGGACCTTGAACACTGAAGCTTTCTTT,CSARPPGTLNTEAFF
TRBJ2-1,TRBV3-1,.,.,TGTGCCAGCAGCCAAGTCTCGGGCGGGGAGCAGTTCTTC,CASSQVSGGEQFF
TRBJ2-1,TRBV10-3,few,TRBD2,TGTGCCATCAACGGACTAGCGGGAGGCACTGAGCAGTTCTTC,CAINGLAGGTEQFF
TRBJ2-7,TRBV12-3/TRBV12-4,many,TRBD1,TGTGCCAGCAGTCCCCGGACAGGGCTTTCCCACGAGCAGTACTTC,CASSPRTGLSHEQYF
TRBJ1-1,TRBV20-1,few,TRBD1,TGCAGTGCTCCACGGGACAGGGGGCTTGAAGCTTTCTTT,CSAPRDRGLEAFF
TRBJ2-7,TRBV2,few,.,TGTGCCAGCAGGTTGAGGGAGGAGCAGTACTTC,CASRLREEQYF
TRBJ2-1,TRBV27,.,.,TGTGCCAGCAGCTGGAGGAGGGAGCAGTTCTTC,CASSWRREQFF
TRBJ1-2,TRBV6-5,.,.,TGTGCCAGCAGACTCGACGGTGGGTCGGGAGGCTACACCTTC,CASRLDGGSGGYTF
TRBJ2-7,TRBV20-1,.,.,TGCAGTGCTCTCTCGAGGTCTCGAATCGAGCAGTACTTC,CSALSRSRIEQYF
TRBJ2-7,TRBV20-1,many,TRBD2,TGCAGTGCTAGAGATCCCCACCGGGAGGGCCGCTACGAGCAGTACTTC,CSARDPHREGRYEQYF
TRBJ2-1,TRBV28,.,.,TGTGCCAGCAGCCCAGACAGGTCGCCTCCCTACAATGAGCAGTTCTTC,CASSPDRSPPYNEQFF
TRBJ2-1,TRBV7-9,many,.,TGTGCCAGCAGCTCTACCCTCGGTGGGGATGAGCAGTTCTTC,CASSSTLGGDEQFF
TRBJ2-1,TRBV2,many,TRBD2,TGTGCCAGCAGTGGGACTAGCGAGTTCTTC,CASSGTSEFF
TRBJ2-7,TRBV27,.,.,TGTGCCAGCAATCCCCACAGGGCTTCCTACGAGCAGTACTTC,CASNPHRASYEQYF
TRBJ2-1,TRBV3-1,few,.,TGTGCCAGCAGCCAAGATAGGCAGCAGTTCTTC,CASSQDRQQFF
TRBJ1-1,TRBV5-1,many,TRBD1,TGCGCCAGCAGCTTTCGTCCGACAGGGGGCCATACTGAAGCTTTCTTT,CASSFRPTGGHTEAFF
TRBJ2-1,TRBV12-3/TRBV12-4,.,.,TGTGCCAGCAGCTTCATGGGGACCAGCTCCTACAATGAGCAGTTCTTC,CASSFMGTSSYNEQFF
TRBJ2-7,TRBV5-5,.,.,TGTGCCAGCAGCTTGGAGGCAGGGTTCCCCTACGAGCAGTACTTC,CASSLEAGFPYEQYF
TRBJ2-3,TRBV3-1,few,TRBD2,TGTGCCAGCAGTCTAGCGGGAGGGCCGTCAGATACGCAGTATTTT,CASSLAGGPSDTQYF
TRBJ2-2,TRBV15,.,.,TGTGCCACCTCCCCGGGGTTCGGGGAGCTGTTTTTT,CATSPGFGELFF
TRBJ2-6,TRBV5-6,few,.,TGTGCCAGCAGCTTGGATCTGGGGCCCCTCTCTGGGGCCAACGTCCTGACTTTC,CASSLDLGPLSGANVLTF
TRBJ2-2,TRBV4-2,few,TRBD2,TGTGCCAGCAGCCAACCGGGACTAGCGGGAGTTGGCGGTGTCGGGGAGCTGTTTTTT,CASSQPGLAGVGGVGELFF
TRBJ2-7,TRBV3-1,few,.,TGTGCCAGCAGCCAAGGGCCCTGGAACTACGAGCAGTACTTC,CASSQGPWNYEQYF
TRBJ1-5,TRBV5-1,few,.,TGCGCCAGCAGCTTGGATTCAGGCGACAATCAGCCCCAGCATTTT,CASSLDSGDNQPQHF
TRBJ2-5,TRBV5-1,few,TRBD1,TGCGCCAGCAGCTTTTGGACAGGGTCAGAGACCCAGTACTTC,CASSFWTGSETQYF
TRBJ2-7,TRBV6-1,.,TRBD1,TGTGCCACAACTCGGACAGGGACCTACGAGCAGTACTTC,CATTRTGTYEQYF
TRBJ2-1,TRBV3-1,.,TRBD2,TGTGCCTGCAGCCAACTAGCGGGAGGGCCAGGTGAGCAGTTCTTC,CACSQLAGGPGEQFF
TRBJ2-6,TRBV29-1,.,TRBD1,TGCAGCGTTTCTTCCGGGACAGGGAGCTCTGGGGCCAACGTCCTGACTTTC,CSVSSGTGSSGANVLTF
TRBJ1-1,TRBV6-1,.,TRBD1,TGTGCCAGCAGTCGCGGGGCAGGGGGAACGAACACTGAAGCTTTCTTT,CASSRGAGGTNTEAFF